Listed here is a single TCR beta chain. These data are taken from a study of blood T cell repertoires in COVID-19. Study background: Samples representing acute and convalescent COVID-19 were sourced from the United States, Italy and Spain. From T cells, B-cell-depleted T cells, or PBMCs came the material, which was cDNA or gDNA.

V gave up 0 bases and J gave up 3 bases; unmatched junction bases: 1. Per germline, CDR1 SGHRS and CDR2 YFSETQ. The CDR3 has 14 amino acids. Per the authors' pipeline: Reference gene primer amplification gave estimated nucleated cell counts. TCRdb keeps only in-frame clones here, not all; method: immunoSEQ multiplex PCR. V and J calls and clone size are as listed in that table; D and trimming were resolved from the DNA. The table shows approximately 20,000 clones, with around 86% occurring only once. The J gene is TRBJ2-3, the V gene TRBV5-1; TRBD1 matches 7 bases. The source material was peripheral blood. This receptor was identified in a man aged 65 to 79 with acute or convalescent COVID-19. CDR3 amino acids: CASSLAQGTDTQYF. In DNA, the CDR3 is TGCGCCAGCAGCTTGGCACAGGGGACAGATACGCAGTATTTT.